These 10 T cell receptor beta chains came from one sample sequenced in a study of spatial heterogeneity in lung cancer (dated by TCRdb to the late 2010s). What the research found in general, with its limitations: The number of expanded intratumoral alpha and beta TCRs correlated with the tumor nonsynonymous mutation count.

No antigen has been assigned to these receptors. The label giving this sample's time point can be read as: sample taken at primary tumor resection. Libraries were built with 5' RACE. Instrument used: NextSeq 500. In TCRdb, the public reads were trimmed at Q25 with fastp and aligned with MiXCR, with productive beta chains retained. Rows are combined by CDR3 protein, so each entry shows the most common genes and DNA. Within this sample are about 13,000 distinct CDR3 sequences, with about 3.2% of them counted one time only. Roughly 15% of the sample goes to the ten largest clones. Material: lung tumor tissue, obtained at surgery. Receptors were obtained from a male donor with early-stage non-small cell lung cancer.

This clonotype was seen ten or more times. This chain's CDR3 is CATSAAGANYGYTF. CDR3 nucleotides: TGTGCCACCAGTGCCGCGGGGGCTAACTATGGCTACACCTTC. The genes are TRBV24-1 and TRBJ1-2; tentatively, D is TRBD1 (5 bases). Per germline, CDR1 KGHDR and CDR2 SFDVKD. Trimming shortened V by 5 bases and J by 0 bases, and 9 bases separated the two germline ends. The CDR3 has 14 residues.

Worth noting for this clonotype: A much larger clone differs from this one at a single base, so this may be a read error. It is likely a read error, because the conserved phenylalanine at the end of the CDR3 is missing. The rearrangement joins TRBV6-2 or TRBV6-3 to TRBJ2-7; no definite D call. The germline CDR1 and CDR2 sequences are MNHEY and SVGEGT. Trimming stripped 2 bases from V and 2 bases from J, with 7 bases between. The CDR3 totals 13 residues. The CDR3 DNA reads TGTGCCAGCAGTTACAATCCTACCTACGAGCAGTACTCC. Protein product: CASSYNPTYEQYS.

This clonotype was seen many times. The chain is built from TRBV10-3 and TRBJ1-1; 8 bases are shared with TRBD1. This CDR3 spans 15 amino acids. After removal of 3 bases from V and 4 bases from J, the junction contained 7 bases not matched to a gene. Per the germline V gene, CDR1 is ENHRY and CDR2 is SYGVKD. The CDR3, as DNA: TGTGCCATCAGTGACAGGGGGCGGGGAGGCACTGAAGCTTTCTTT. This gives the protein CAISDRGRGGTEAFF.

Many counts were recorded for this clonotype. This chain links TRBV4-2 with TRBJ2-7, with 8 bases fitting TRBD2. This CDR3 spans 15 amino acids. The trim removed 1 base at V and 3 bases at J, leaving 5 bases unmatched. Germline CDR1 is LGHNA and CDR2 is YNFKEQ. This CDR3 is CASSQGLANNYEQYF. CDR3 bases: TGTGCCAGCAGCCAAGGACTAGCGAATAACTACGAGCAGTACTTC.

This clonotype came up many times. The chain joins TRBV28 to TRBJ2-2, with 12 bases matching TRBD2. Per germline, CDR1 MDHEN and CDR2 SYDVKM. Trimming cost V 2 bases and J 4 bases; bases outside gene matches: 2. The CDR3 is 16 residues long. CDR3 nucleotide sequence: TGTGCCAGCAGTTTAACTAGCGGGGGGCGCACCGGGGAGCTGTTTTTT. Protein product: CASSLTSGGRTGELFF.

By its share, this clonotype is medium-sized (0.01 to 0.1%). This chain uses TRBV20-1 with TRBJ1-1; 8 bases are a match to TRBD1. V trimming: 8 bases; J trimming: 0 bases; junction bases outside the gene matches: 11. This CDR3 has 15 residues. Germline CDR1 and CDR2: DFQATT and SNEGSKA (reference sequence). The CDR3 here is CSPSRQGPMNTEAFF. CDR3 DNA: TGCAGTCCTTCGAGACAGGGGCCGATGAACACTGAAGCTTTCTTT.

Within the sample, this clonotype is medium-sized. The genes are TRBV5-1 and TRBJ2-3; D remains ambiguous. The CDR3 consists of 14 residues. Trimming removed 4 bases at V and 0 bases at J, with 9 bases between. CDR1 is SGHRS and CDR2 is YFSETQ in the germline V gene. The CDR3 loop reads CASSQVGSTDTQYF. The CDR3, as DNA: TGCGCCAGCAGCCAGGTCGGGAGCACAGATACGCAGTATTTT.

By share, this clonotype counts as medium-sized. The chain has TRBV28 and TRBJ1-2, with unresolved D. The CDR3 is made up of 13 amino acids. V lost 6 bases and J 4 bases, leaving 12 bases between the germline ends. Germline V lookup: CDR1 MDHEN, CDR2 SYDVKM. The DNA for the CDR3 is TGTGCCAGCAGACAAACGGACGTCTATGGCTACACCTTC. Its protein product is CASRQTDVYGYTF.

This clonotype was observed many times. The junction shows a germline mismatch at one end, possibly a read error. This chain joins TRBV25-1 and TRBJ2-4; 7 bases align to TRBD2. Germline V lookup: CDR1 MGHDK, CDR2 SYGVNS. The CDR3 extends over 14 amino acids. CDR3 sequence reads: CAGEAKLAKNIQYF. The CDR3, as DNA: TGCGCGGGGGAAGCTAAACTAGCCAAAAACATTCAGTACTTC.

This clonotype was seen ten or more times. This chain links TRBV7-9 with TRBJ2-5; D gene uncertain. In germline, CDR1 is SEHNR, CDR2 FQNEAQ (reference sequence). V was cut by 0 bases and J by 2 bases, with 10 bases left in between. This CDR3 contains 15 residues. CDR3 region: CASSLAVAFQETQYF. The DNA for the CDR3 is TGTGCCAGCAGCTTAGCGGTGGCTTTTCAAGAGACCCAGTACTTC. Drawing the rest from reference TRBV7-9 and TRBJ2-5, the complete variable domain is DTGVSQNPRHKITKRGQNVTFRCDPISEHNRLYWYRQTLGQGPEFLTYFQNEAQLEKSRLLSDRFSAERPKGSFSTLEIQRTEQGDSAMYLCASSLAVAFQETQYFGPGTRLLVL.